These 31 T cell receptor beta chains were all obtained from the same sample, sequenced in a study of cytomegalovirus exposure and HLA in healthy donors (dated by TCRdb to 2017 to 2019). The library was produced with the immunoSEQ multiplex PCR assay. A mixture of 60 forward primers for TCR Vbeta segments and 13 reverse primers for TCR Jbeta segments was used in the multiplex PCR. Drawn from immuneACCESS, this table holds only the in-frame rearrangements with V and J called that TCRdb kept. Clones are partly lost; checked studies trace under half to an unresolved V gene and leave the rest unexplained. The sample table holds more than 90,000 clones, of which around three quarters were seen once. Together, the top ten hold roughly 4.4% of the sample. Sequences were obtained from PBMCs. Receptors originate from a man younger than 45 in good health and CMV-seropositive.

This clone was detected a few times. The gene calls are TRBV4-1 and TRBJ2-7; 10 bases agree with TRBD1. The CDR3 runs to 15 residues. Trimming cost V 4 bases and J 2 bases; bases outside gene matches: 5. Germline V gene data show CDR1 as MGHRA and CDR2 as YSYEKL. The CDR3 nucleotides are TGCGCCAGCAGCCCAGGGACAGGGGCTACCTACGAGCAGTACTTC. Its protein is CASSPGTGATYEQYF.

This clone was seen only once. The CDR3 spells CAWGIRTISGNTIYF. CDR3 sequence (DNA): TGTGCCTGGGGAATCAGGACTATCTCTGGAAACACCATATATTTT. V and J are TRBV30 and TRBJ1-3; D uncertain. CDR1 and CDR2 from the germline V gene are GTSNPN and SVGIG (reference sequence). The CDR3 is 15 residues long. The V end lost 5 bases, the J end lost 0 bases, and 14 bases lay between the germline ends.

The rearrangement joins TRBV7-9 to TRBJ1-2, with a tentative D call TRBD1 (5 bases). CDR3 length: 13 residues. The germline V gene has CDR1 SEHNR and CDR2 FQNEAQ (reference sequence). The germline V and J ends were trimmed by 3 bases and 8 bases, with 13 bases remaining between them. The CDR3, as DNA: TGTGCCAGCAGCTTTCCAGGGTTGAGCGGCTACACCTTC. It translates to CASSFPGLSGYTF. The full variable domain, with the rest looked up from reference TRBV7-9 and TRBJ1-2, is DTGVSQNPRHKITKRGQNVTFRCDPISEHNRLYWYRQTLGQGPEFLTYFQNEAQLEKSRLLSDRFSAERPKGSFSTLEIQRTEQGDSAMYLCASSFPGLSGYTFGSGTRLTVV.

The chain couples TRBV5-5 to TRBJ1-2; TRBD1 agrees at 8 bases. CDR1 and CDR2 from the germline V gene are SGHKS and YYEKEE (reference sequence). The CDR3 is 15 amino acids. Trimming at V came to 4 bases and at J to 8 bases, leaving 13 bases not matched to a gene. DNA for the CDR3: TGTGCCAGCAGCCCGCCGGGACAGGCTATTGGGGGCTACACCTTC. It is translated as CASSPPGQAIGGYTF.

This CDR3 is CASSEGLAVTNYGYTF. Here the CDR3 DNA reads TGTGCCAGCAGTGAAGGGTTGGCAGTAACGAACTATGGCTACACCTTC. The chain links TRBV2 to TRBJ1-2; no firm D call. The CDR3 length is 16 residues. V was pared by 1 base and J by 2 bases, with 14 bases between. Germline CDR1 is SNHLY and CDR2 is FYNNEI. The full variable domain, with the rest looked up from reference TRBV2 and TRBJ1-2, is EPEVTQTPSHQVTQMGQEVILRCVPISNHLYFYWYRQILGQKVEFLVSFYNNEISEKSEIFDDQFSVERPDGSNFTLKIRSTKLEDSAMYFCASSEGLAVTNYGYTFGSGTRLTVV.

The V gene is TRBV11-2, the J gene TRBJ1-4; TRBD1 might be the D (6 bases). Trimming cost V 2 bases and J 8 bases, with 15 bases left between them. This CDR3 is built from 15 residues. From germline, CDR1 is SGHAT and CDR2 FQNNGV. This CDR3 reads CASSLSLRTVEKLFF. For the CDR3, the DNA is TGTGCCAGCAGCTTATCCCTGCGGACAGTCGAAAAACTGTTTTTT.

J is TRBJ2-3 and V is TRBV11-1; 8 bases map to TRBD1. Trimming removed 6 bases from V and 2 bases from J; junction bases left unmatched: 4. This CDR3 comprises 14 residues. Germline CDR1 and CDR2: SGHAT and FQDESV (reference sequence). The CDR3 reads CASRLDRDTDTQYF. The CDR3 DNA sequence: TGTGCCAGCAGGTTGGACAGGGACACAGATACGCAGTATTTT.

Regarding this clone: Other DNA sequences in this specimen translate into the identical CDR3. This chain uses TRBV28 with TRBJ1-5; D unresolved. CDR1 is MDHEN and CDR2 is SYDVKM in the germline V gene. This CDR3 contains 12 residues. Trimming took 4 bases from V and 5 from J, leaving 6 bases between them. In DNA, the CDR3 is TGTGCCAGCAGTTCACGGGATCAGCCCCAGCATTTT. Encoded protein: CASSSRDQPQHF.

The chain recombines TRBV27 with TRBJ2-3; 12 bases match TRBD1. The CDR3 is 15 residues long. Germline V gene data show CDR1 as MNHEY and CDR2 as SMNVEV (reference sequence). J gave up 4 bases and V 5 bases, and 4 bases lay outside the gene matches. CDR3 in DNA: TGTGCCAGCAGTCCCGGGACAGGGGGCCCAGATACGCAGTATTTT. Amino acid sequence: CASSPGTGGPDTQYF.

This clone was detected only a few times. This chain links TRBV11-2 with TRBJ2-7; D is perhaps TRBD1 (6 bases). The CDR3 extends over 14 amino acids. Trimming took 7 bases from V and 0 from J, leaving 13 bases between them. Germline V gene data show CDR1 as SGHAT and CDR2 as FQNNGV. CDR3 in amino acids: CASTRDIPSYEQYF. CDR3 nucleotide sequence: TGTGCCAGCACCCGGGACATACCCTCCTACGAGCAGTACTTC.

The CDR3, as DNA: TGTGCCAGTAGTAAGTGGGGGGTCAACACCGGGGAGCTGTTTTTT. It encodes CASSKWGVNTGELFF. The chain links TRBV19 to TRBJ2-2; possible D gene TRBD2, 6 bases. The V end was cut by 4 bases, the J end by 2 bases, with 11 bases between. Germline V CDR1 and CDR2: LNHDA, SQIVND (reference sequence). This CDR3 region has 15 residues. Drawing the rest from reference TRBV19 and TRBJ2-2, the complete variable domain is DGGITQSPKYLFRKEGQNVTLSCEQNLNHDAMYWYRQDPGQGLRLIYYSQIVNDFQKGDIAEGYSVSREKKESFPLTVTSAQKNPTAFYLCASSKWGVNTGELFFGEGSRLTVL.

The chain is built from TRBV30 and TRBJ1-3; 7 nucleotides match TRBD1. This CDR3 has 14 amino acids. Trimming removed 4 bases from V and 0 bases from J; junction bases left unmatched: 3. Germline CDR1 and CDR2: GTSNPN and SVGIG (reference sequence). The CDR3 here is CAWKDRLSGNTIYF. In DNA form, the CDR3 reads TGTGCCTGGAAGGACAGGCTCTCTGGAAACACCATATATTTT.

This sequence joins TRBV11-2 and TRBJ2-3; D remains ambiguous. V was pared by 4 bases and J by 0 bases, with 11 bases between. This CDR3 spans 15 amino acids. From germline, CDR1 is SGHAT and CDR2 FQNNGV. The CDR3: CASSSSWRSTDTQYF. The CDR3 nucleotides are TGTGCCAGCAGCTCCTCGTGGAGAAGCACAGATACGCAGTATTTT.

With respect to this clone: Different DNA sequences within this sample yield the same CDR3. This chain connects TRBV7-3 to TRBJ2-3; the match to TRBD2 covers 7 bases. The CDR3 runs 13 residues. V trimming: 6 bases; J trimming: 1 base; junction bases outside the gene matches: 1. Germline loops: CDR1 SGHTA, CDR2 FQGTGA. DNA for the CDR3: TGTGCCAGCAGTGGGGGGGGCACAGATACGCAGTATTTT. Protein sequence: CASSGGGTDTQYF.

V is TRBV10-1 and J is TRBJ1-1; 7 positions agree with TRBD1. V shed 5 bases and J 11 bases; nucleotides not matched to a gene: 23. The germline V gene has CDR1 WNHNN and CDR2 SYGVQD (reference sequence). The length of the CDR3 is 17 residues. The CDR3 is CASSRPITGTARQRAFF. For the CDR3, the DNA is TGCGCCAGCAGTAGGCCGATAACCGGGACAGCTCGTCAGAGGGCTTTCTTT.

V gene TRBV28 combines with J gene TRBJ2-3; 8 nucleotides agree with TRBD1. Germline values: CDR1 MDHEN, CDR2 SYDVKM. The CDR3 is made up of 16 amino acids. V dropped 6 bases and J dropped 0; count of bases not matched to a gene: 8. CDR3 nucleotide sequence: TGTGCCAGCAGGTACTCAGGGGGCGCTAGCACAGATACGCAGTATTTT. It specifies CASRYSGGASTDTQYF.

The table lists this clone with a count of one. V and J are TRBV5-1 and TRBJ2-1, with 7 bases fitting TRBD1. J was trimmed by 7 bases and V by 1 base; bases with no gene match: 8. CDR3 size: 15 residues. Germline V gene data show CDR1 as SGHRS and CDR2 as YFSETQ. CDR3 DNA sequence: TGCGCCAGCAGCTTGTCTCAGGGGGTTTCGAATGAGCAGTTCTTC. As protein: CASSLSQGVSNEQFF.

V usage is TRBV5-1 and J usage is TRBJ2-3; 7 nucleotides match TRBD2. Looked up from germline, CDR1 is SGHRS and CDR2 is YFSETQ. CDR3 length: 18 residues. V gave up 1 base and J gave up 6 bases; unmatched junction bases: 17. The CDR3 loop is CASSLYSSSGRFADTQYF. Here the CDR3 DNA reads TGCGCCAGCAGCTTGTATTCCTCTAGCGGACGTTTCGCGGATACGCAGTATTTT.

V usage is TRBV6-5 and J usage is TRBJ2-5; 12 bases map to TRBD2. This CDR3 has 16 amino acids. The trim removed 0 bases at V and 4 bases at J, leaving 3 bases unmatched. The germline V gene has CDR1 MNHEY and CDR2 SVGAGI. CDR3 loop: CASSYSPTSGGETQYF. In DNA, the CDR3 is TGTGCCAGCAGTTACTCGCCGACTAGCGGGGGAGAGACCCAGTACTTC.

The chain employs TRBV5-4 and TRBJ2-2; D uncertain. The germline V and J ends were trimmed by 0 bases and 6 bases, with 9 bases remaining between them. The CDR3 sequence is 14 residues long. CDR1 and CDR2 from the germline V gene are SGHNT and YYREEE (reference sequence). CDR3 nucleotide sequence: TGTGCCAGCAGCTTGGTCGCGGCTTCCGGGGAGCTGTTTTTT. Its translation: CASSLVAASGELFF.

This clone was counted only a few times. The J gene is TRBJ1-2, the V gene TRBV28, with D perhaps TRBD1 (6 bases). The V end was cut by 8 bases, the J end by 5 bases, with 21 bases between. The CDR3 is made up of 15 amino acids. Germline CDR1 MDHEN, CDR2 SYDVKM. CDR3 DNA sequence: TGTGCCAGCGCCTTAGGGGGATATGCCGCATATGGCTACACCTTC. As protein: CASALGGYAAYGYTF.

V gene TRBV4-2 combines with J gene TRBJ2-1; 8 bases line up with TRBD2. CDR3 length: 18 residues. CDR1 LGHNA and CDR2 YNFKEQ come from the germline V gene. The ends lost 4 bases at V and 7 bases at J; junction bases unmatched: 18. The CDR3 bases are TGTGCCAGCAGCCCCGAGGACGGGGGGGCTTTCTCCACGAATGAGCAGTTCTTC. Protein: CASSPEDGGAFSTNEQFF.

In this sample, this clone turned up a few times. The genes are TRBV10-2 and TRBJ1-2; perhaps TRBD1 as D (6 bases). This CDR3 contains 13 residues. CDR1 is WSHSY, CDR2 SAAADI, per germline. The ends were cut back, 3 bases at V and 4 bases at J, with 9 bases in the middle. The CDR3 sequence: CASSDGDTYGYTF. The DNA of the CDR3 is TGCGCCAGCAGTGACGGGGACACCTATGGCTACACCTTC.

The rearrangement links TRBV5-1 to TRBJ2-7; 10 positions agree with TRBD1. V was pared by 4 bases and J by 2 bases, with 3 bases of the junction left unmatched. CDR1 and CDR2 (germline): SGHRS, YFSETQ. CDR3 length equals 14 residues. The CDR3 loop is CASSGGTGAYEQYF. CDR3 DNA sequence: TGCGCCAGCAGCGGGGGGACAGGGGCCTACGAGCAGTACTTC. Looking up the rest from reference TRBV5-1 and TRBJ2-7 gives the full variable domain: KAGVTQTPRYLIKTRGQQVTLSCSPISGHRSVSWYQQTPGQGLQFLFEYFSETQRNKGNFPGRFSGRQFSNSRSEMNVSTLELGDSALYLCASSGGTGAYEQYFGPGTRLTVT.

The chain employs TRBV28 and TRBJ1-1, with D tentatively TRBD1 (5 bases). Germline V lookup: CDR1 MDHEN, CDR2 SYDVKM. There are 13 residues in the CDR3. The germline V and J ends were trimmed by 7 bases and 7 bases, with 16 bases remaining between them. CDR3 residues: CASIYGGTGEAFF. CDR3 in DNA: TGTGCCAGCATCTATGGCGGGACCGGTGAAGCTTTCTTT.

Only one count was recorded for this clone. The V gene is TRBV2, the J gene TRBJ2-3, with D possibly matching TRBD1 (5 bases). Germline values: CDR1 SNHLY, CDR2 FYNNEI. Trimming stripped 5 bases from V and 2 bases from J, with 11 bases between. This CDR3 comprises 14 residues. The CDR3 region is CASSRDRYTDTQYF. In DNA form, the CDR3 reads TGTGCCAGCAGTCGCGACAGATACACAGATACGCAGTATTTT.

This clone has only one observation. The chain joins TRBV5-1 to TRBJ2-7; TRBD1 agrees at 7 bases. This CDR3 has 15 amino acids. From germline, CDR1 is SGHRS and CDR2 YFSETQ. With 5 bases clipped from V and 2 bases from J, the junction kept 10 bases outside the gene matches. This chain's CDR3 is CASSRDRQGTYEQYF. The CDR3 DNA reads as TGCGCCAGCAGTCGTGATAGACAGGGAACCTACGAGCAGTACTTC.

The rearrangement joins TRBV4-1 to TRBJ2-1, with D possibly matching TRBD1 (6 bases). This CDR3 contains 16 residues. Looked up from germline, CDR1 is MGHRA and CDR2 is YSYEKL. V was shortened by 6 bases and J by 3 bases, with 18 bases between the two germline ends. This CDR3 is CASRSSVTGDYNEQFF. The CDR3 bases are TGCGCCAGCAGGTCAAGCGTGACAGGTGACTACAATGAGCAGTTCTTC.

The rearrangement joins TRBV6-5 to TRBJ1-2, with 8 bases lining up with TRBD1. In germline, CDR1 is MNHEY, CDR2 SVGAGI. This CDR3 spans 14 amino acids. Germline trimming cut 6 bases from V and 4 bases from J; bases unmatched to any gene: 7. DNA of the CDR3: TGTGCCAGCAGAGAACAGGGGGGGAGCTATGGCTACACCTTC. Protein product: CASREQGGSYGYTF.

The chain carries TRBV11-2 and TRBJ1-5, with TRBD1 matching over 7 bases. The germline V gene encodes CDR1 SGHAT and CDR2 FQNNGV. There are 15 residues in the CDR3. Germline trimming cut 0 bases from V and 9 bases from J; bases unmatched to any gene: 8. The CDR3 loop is CASSLEQGPGRPQHF. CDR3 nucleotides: TGTGCCAGCAGCTTAGAACAGGGGCCCGGAAGGCCCCAGCATTTT.

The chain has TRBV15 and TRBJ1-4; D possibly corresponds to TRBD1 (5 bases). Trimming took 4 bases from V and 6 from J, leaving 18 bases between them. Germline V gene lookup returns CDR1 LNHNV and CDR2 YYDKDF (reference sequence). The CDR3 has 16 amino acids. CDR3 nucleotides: TGTGCCACCAGCATTCACAGGTTGGGAAGGGATGAAAAACTGTTTTTT. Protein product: CATSIHRLGRDEKLFF.